This T cell receptor beta chain was recovered during a study of cytomegalovirus exposure and HLA in healthy donors. Overall study findings and caveats: Reportedly, HLA-A and HLA-B alleles of most subjects were accurately predicted from TCR beta. By a later analysis, the bulk of CMV-associated TCR beta chains appeared HLA-restricted.

On this clone: Its antigen is still unknown.

The PCR employed 60 Vbeta primers together with 13 Jbeta primers. Some clones are missing from TCRdb's copy, which holds only in-frame ones; the method was immunoSEQ multiplex PCR. The sample consists of 150,000 or so clones, roughly 80% of them appearing once. The TCR comes from a man between 50 and 59 years old in good health and CMV-seropositive. Sequenced: PBMCs.

In DNA, the CDR3 is TGTGCCAGCAGTGACAGGGGCCACAATCAGCCCCAGCATTTT. Protein: CASSDRGHNQPQHF. This chain links TRBV2 with TRBJ1-5; tentatively, D is TRBD1 (6 bases). CDR1 is SNHLY, CDR2 FYNNEI, per germline. Trimming removed 3 bases from V and 3 bases from J, with 9 bases in between. The CDR3 has 14 residues.